Only one count was recorded for the clone carrying this T cell receptor (beta chain). What it recognizes is unknown. In the authors' workflow: After removing out-of-frame reads, around 2.2 million distinct TCRbeta sequences remained. The method was immunoSEQ multiplex PCR; TCRdb's version includes in-frame clones alone and lacks a portion of them. V and J calls plus clone size are reproduced from that table; the DNA served to infer D and trimming. The sample gives 55,000 or so clones, around four fifths of which show up once; about 2.1% is in the top ten. The record originates from a study of memory CD4+ T cells and cytomegalovirus serostatus. Study summary: Donors were healthy Belgian adults, 9 or 10 CMV seropositive and approximately 23 seronegative.

Findings and limits, study-wide: CD4+ memory repertoires contained about 40% of the roughly 150 reported CMV TCRbeta sequences. Median bootstrapped AUC for CMV status was just under 0.97 originally, about 0.9 US-trained.

The sort gate was single viable CD3+CD4+CD8-CD45RO+ cells for memory CD4+ T cells. Germline V CDR1 and CDR2: SGDLS, YYNGEE. There are 14 residues in the CDR3. V gave up 4 bases and J gave up 9 bases; unmatched junction bases: 10. The clonotype comes from an adult in good health and CMV-seropositive. Material: memory CD4+ T cells from blood. The chain has TRBV9 and TRBJ2-1; 7 bases agree with TRBD1. CDR3 residues: CASSPADRAGEQFF. The CDR3 DNA reads as TGTGCCAGCAGCCCAGCAGACAGGGCCGGTGAGCAGTTCTTC.